This entry describes one T cell receptor (beta chain). This clonotype came up many times. Its target antigen remains unknown. Base qualities are not at hand, and no much larger clone is one base apart. The CDR3 numbers 13 residues from cysteine through phenylalanine. The sequence is cut down to CDR3 DNA, 39 bases in frame from base 1. CDR1 and CDR2 (SGHVS, FQNEAQ) derive from the germline V gene. Trimming costs V 4 bases and J 3 bases, and their ends lie 10 bases apart. This sample was taken from a study of breast tumors, draining lymph nodes, adjacent tissues (TCRdb year 2016). Notes on the research overall: TCR beta repertoires were compared across tumor, adjacent nontumor tissue and axillary lymph nodes obtained from breast cancer patients. The study aimed to assess the relationships and possible T-cell exchange between tumor, surrounding tissue and draining lymph node repertoires in human breast cancer. What the research found in general, with its limitations: Rather than being directly demonstrated, the conclusion that tumor T cells originate in lymph nodes was presented as consistent with a hypothesis. A scenario in which most tumor T cells derive from the lymph node and then expand within tumor tissue was judged to be consistent with the data. Tumor T-cell repertoires showed less diversity than lymph node repertoires and more diversity than nontumor tissue repertoires, and tumor T-cell repertoires showed preferential V and J gene usage. The similarity between tumor and nontumor tissue repertoires was significantly greater in luminal-like breast cancer than in basal-like breast cancer.

Sequencing instrument: Illumina HiSeq 2000. Multiplex PCR amplification was used to build the TCR beta chain libraries. The amplified TCR beta chain products were analyzed by high-throughput sequencing. TCRdb itself trimmed the public reads at Q25 with fastp, ran MiXCR and retained productive beta chains. Each CDR3 protein appears once, grouped with its most common genes and DNA. The sample includes approximately 210,000 distinct CDR3 sequences, with under 35% observed a single time. The ten largest clones take up about 3.3% of the sample. Lymph node samples came from the axillary draining lymph nodes of breast cancer patients.

The source material was axillary lymph node tissue. The chain links TRBV7-8 with TRBJ2-7; too little of a D gene remains to name it. The sequence came from a female donor with breast cancer. Some clones in this sample may be carry-over from other donors' samples. The CDR3 protein sequence reads: CASSSTAFYEQYF. Here is the DNA: TGTGCCAGCAGCTCGACGGCCTTCTACGAGCAGTACTTC. Joined to the reference TRBV7-8 and TRBJ2-7 proteins, this CDR3 gives the full variable domain: GAGVSQSPRYKVAKRGQDVALRCDPISGHVSLFWYQQALGQGPEFLTYFQNEAQLDKSGLPSDRFFAERPEGSVSTLKIQRTQQEDSAVYLCASSSTAFYEQYFGPGTRLTVT.